The 25 T cell receptor beta chains reported below all come from one sample, sequenced in a study of T cells in Graves' hyperthyroidism and ophthalmopathy. Using RNA transcripts as the source, TCR beta CDR3 regions were amplified. First-round RT-PCR of the TCR CDR3 relied on the HTBI primer set. Via MiXCR, TCRdb re-called the multiplex PCR reads, giving one row per CDR3 protein. This table has 300,000 to 400,000 distinct CDR3 sequences, roughly an eighth appearing once. Sequenced sample: blood. The receptors shown here come from a young woman with Graves' hyperthyroidism.

This clonotype was counted a few times. V usage is TRBV6-1 and J usage is TRBJ2-7; D may be TRBD1 (6 bases). The CDR3 has 16 residues. Germline V gene data show CDR1 as MNHNS and CDR2 as SASEGT. The germline V and J ends were trimmed by 6 bases and 2 bases, with 20 bases remaining between them. CDR3 protein: CASSLGTGTPTYEQYF. Written as DNA, the CDR3 is TGTGCCAGCAGCCTCGGGACCGGGACACCCACCTACGAGCAGTACTTC.

This clonotype was detected ten times or more. The chain employs TRBV6-2 or TRBV6-3 and TRBJ1-3; D gene ambiguous. The CDR3 extends over 15 amino acids. Germline assignment: CDR1 MNHEY and CDR2 SVGEGT. Trimming removed 7 bases from V and 3 bases from J, with 16 bases in between. CDR3 sequence: CASNPQRGGGNTIYF. The DNA for the CDR3 is TGTGCCAGCAACCCACAGAGAGGAGGTGGAAACACCATATATTTT.

This clonotype has ten or more counts. This chain uses TRBV30 with TRBJ2-1, with 7 bases identical to TRBD2. The CDR3 spans 13 residues. Germline-derived CDR1 and CDR2 are GTSNPN and SVGIG (reference sequence). J was trimmed by 6 bases and V by 1 base; bases with no gene match: 3. The CDR3 loop reads CAWSESSGNEQFF. CDR3 sequence (DNA): TGTGCCTGGAGTGAGTCTAGCGGCAATGAGCAGTTCTTC.

This clonotype came up many times. CDR3 residues: CASSVWTSGRANWQETQYF. The DNA for the CDR3 is TGTGCCAGCAGTGTGTGGACTAGCGGGAGGGCGAACTGGCAAGAGACCCAGTACTTC. The chain employs TRBV25-1 and TRBJ2-5; 15 nucleotides match TRBD2. Trimming removed 4 bases from V and 2 bases from J; junction bases left unmatched: 11. The CDR3 extends over 19 amino acids. The germline CDR1 and CDR2 sequences are MGHDK and SYGVNS.

The chain combines TRBV5-6 with TRBJ2-2, with TRBD2 matching over 8 bases. The CDR3 runs 16 residues. CDR1 SGHDT and CDR2 YYEEEE come from the germline V gene. With 4 bases clipped from V and 3 bases from J, the junction kept 8 bases outside the gene matches. In DNA, the CDR3 is TGTGCCAGCAGCGTCTCAGCGGGAGATGACACCGGGGAGCTGTTTTTT. This sequence encodes CASSVSAGDDTGELFF.

This clonotype has a count of ten or more. The V gene is TRBV2, the J gene TRBJ2-7; TRBD2 might be the D (6 bases). CDR3 size: 16 residues. Germline V gene lookup returns CDR1 SNHLY and CDR2 FYNNEI. Deletions cut 2 bases from V and 2 bases from J, with 16 bases between. As DNA, the CDR3 is TGTGCCAGCAGTGAACATAGCGGAGGGAGACCCTACGAGCAGTACTTC. It codes for CASSEHSGGRPYEQYF.

This clonotype has ten or more counts. This chain's CDR3 is CASSPTGGGLYSNQPQHF. CDR3 sequence (DNA): TGCGCCAGCAGCCCGACAGGGGGGGGGCTTTATAGCAATCAGCCCCAGCATTTT. The chain has TRBV5-1 and TRBJ1-5, with TRBD1 identical over 9 bases. The junction had 11 bases not matched to a gene; V was cut back by 4 bases and J by 0 bases. The length of the CDR3 is 18 residues. Per germline, CDR1 SGHRS and CDR2 YFSETQ.

The sample holds many counts of this clonotype. The chain links TRBV19 to TRBJ1-5, with 8 bases identical to TRBD1. This CDR3 is 16 amino acids long. The V segment lost 2 bases and the J segment 2 bases; nucleotides outside the gene matches: 5. Germline CDR1 and CDR2: LNHDA and SQIVND (reference sequence). The CDR3 protein is CASSIQTGQGNQPQHF. The CDR3 nucleotides read TGTGCCAGTAGTATACAAACGGGACAGGGCAATCAGCCCCAGCATTTT.

The chain uses TRBV6-1 and TRBJ1-2, with a weak D call TRBD1 (6 bases). The V and J ends lost 6 bases and 3 bases respectively, with 17 bases between them. Per germline, CDR1 MNHNS and CDR2 SASEGT. This CDR3 spans 15 amino acids. CDR3 sequence reads: CASRQGTRTHYGYTF. CDR3 nucleotide sequence: TGTGCCAGCAGGCAAGGGACACGGACGCACTATGGCTACACCTTC.

There are many counts of this clonotype. The chain recombines TRBV6-2 or TRBV6-3 with TRBJ2-1; 10 bases agree with TRBD2. CDR1 is MNHEY and CDR2 is SVGEGT in the germline V gene. This CDR3 region has 19 residues. V was pared by 0 bases and J by 5 bases, with 13 bases of the junction left unmatched. DNA for the CDR3: TGTGCCAGCAGTTACTCGAGTAAGGGTGGGACTAGCGACCACAATGAGCAGTTCTTC. Translated: CASSYSSKGGTSDHNEQFF.

This clonotype was seen repeatedly, ten times or more. This sequence joins TRBV2 and TRBJ1-5; the match to TRBD1 covers 9 bases. V shed 5 bases and J 7 bases; nucleotides not matched to a gene: 9. CDR1 is SNHLY and CDR2 is FYNNEI in the germline V gene. The CDR3 consists of 15 residues. The DNA of the CDR3 is TGTGCCAGCAGTCTTTCGACAGGGGGAGGCCAGCCCCAGCATTTT. It yields the protein CASSLSTGGGQPQHF.

This clonotype was recorded a few times. The CDR3 reads CSVGLLNQGQGATSGYTF. Written as DNA, the CDR3 is TGCAGCGTTGGGCTCCTTAATCAAGGACAGGGGGCGACGAGTGGCTACACCTTC. V gene TRBV29-1 combines with J gene TRBJ1-2; TRBD1 matches at 11 bases. Germline lookup yields CDR1 SQVTM and CDR2 ANQGSEA. The CDR3 spans 18 residues. J lost 7 bases, V lost 4 bases, and 20 bases had no gene match.

This clonotype was seen at least ten times. CDR3 nucleotides: TGTGCCTGGAGTGTCGGCACCTTTAGCTATGGCTACACCTTC. Translated: CAWSVGTFSYGYTF. This chain links TRBV30 with TRBJ1-2; unclear D gene. Germline loops: CDR1 GTSNPN, CDR2 SVGIG (reference sequence). The CDR3 contains 14 residues. Trimming left V 0 bases short and J 4 bases short, with 12 bases between.

The chain employs TRBV5-4 and TRBJ2-5, with 8 bases aligning to TRBD2. The V gene's germline CDR1 is SGHNT and CDR2 YYREEE (reference sequence). V gave up 4 bases and J gave up 5 bases; unmatched junction bases: 7. This CDR3 contains 14 residues. CDR3 in amino acids: CASSRAGARETQYF. The CDR3 coding sequence is TGTGCCAGCAGCCGAGCGGGAGCACGGGAGACCCAGTACTTC. Drawing the rest from reference TRBV5-4 and TRBJ2-5, the complete variable domain is ETGVTQSPTHLIKTRGQQVTLRCSSQSGHNTVSWYQQALGQGPQFIFQYYREEENGRGNFPPRFSGLQFPNYSSELNVNALELDDSALYLCASSRAGARETQYFGPGTRLLVL.

The sample holds a few counts of this clonotype. The chain employs TRBV6-5 and TRBJ2-3, with TRBD1 matching over 9 bases. This CDR3 is 15 amino acids long. CDR1 and CDR2 from the germline V gene are MNHEY and SVGAGI. V lost 4 bases and J lost 3; bases outside the gene matches: 5. DNA for the CDR3: TGTGCCAGCAGTTCCTCGACAGGGGGAACAGATACGCAGTATTTT. This codes for CASSSSTGGTDTQYF.

Ten or more counts support this clonotype. The chain recombines TRBV28 with TRBJ1-1, with 8 bases lining up with TRBD1. The CDR3 length is 16 residues. V lost 2 bases and J lost 1; bases outside the gene matches: 6. Germline-derived CDR1 and CDR2 are MDHEN and SYDVKM. CDR3 in amino acids: CASSLARGQGNTEAFF. CDR3 sequence (DNA): TGTGCCAGCAGTTTAGCCAGGGGGCAAGGGAACACTGAAGCTTTCTTT.

In this sample, this clonotype turned up many times. The CDR3 here is CASSPIQGANTEAFF. The CDR3 coding sequence is TGTGCCAGCAGTCCAATACAGGGGGCGAACACTGAAGCTTTCTTT. The chain joins TRBV12-3 or TRBV12-4 to TRBJ1-1; 9 nucleotides match TRBD1. The CDR3 runs 15 residues. After removal of 5 bases from V and 1 base from J, the junction contained 5 bases not matched to a gene.

At least ten counts were recorded for this clonotype. The V gene is TRBV12-3 or TRBV12-4, the J gene TRBJ2-1; 10 bases are a match to TRBD2. Germline trimming cut 8 bases from V and 10 bases from J; bases unmatched to any gene: 5. The CDR3 has 12 amino acids. The CDR3, as DNA: TGTGCCAGCCGAGGGACTAGCGCCGAGCAGTTCTTC. Residues: CASRGTSAEQFF.

V gene TRBV11-2 combines with J gene TRBJ2-1, with 11 bases that match TRBD2. Looked up from germline, CDR1 is SGHAT and CDR2 is FQNNGV. CDR3 size: 17 residues. The J segment lost 8 bases and the V segment lost 5 bases, leaving 14 bases of the junction unmatched. CDR3: CASSPSSGGALNHEQFF. The CDR3 DNA follows: TGTGCCAGCAGCCCGAGTAGCGGGGGGGCCTTGAACCATGAGCAGTTCTTC.

This clonotype was detected many times. The chain has TRBV5-5 and TRBJ2-7; 12 nucleotides align to TRBD2. Germline CDR1 is SGHKS and CDR2 is YYEKEE (reference sequence). V shed 2 bases and J 4 bases; nucleotides not matched to a gene: 7. This CDR3 is built from 16 residues. CDR3 amino acids: CASSFLTSGSSYEQYF. The CDR3 nucleotides read TGTGCCAGCAGCTTCCTGACTAGCGGGAGTTCTTACGAGCAGTACTTC.

This clonotype was counted ten times or more. The rearrangement links TRBV28 to TRBJ2-1; 7 nucleotides agree with TRBD2. This CDR3 contains 15 residues. The germline V gene has CDR1 MDHEN and CDR2 SYDVKM. J gave up 10 bases and V 6 bases, and 15 bases lay outside the gene matches. Here the CDR3 DNA reads TGTGCCAGCAGCCTACCAACGGGAGGCTATGGGGAGCAGTTCTTC. Translation: CASSLPTGGYGEQFF.

Many counts were recorded for this clonotype. The chain joins TRBV30 to TRBJ2-2, with D perhaps TRBD1 or TRBD2 (5 bases each). This CDR3 is 15 amino acids long. Per the germline V gene, CDR1 is GTSNPN and CDR2 is SVGIG (reference sequence). The V end was cut by 5 bases, the J end by 1 base, with 14 bases between. In DNA, the CDR3 is TGTGCCTGGCGTTGGCTTGGGGGGAACACCGGGGAGCTGTTTTTT. Protein: CAWRWLGGNTGELFF.

The sample holds many counts of this clonotype. The chain carries TRBV20-1 and TRBJ2-5; D gene uncertain. V gave up 5 bases and J gave up 1 base, with 17 bases separating them. CDR1 DFQATT and CDR2 SNEGSKA come from the germline V gene (reference sequence). This CDR3 is built from 15 residues. CDR3 sequence (DNA): TGCAGTGCTCCAGATTCCTCAGGTTTCCAAGAGACCCAGTACTTC. It is translated as CSAPDSSGFQETQYF.

This clonotype was found many times. The rearrangement links TRBV28 to TRBJ2-3; 9 bases agree with TRBD2. V gave up 3 bases and J gave up 4 bases; unmatched junction bases: 5. The length of the CDR3 is 15 residues. Looked up from germline, CDR1 is MDHEN and CDR2 is SYDVKM. CDR3 coding DNA: TGTGCCAGCAGTTTTAGCGGGAGAAGCGCAGATACGCAGTATTTT. Amino acid sequence: CASSFSGRSADTQYF.

This clonotype occurred many times. The chain joins TRBV2 to TRBJ1-1; D unresolved. There are 11 residues in the CDR3. V lost 2 bases to trimming and J lost 7 bases, with 5 bases between them. The germline V gene encodes CDR1 SNHLY and CDR2 FYNNEI. CDR3 bases: TGTGCCAGCAGTGAACAGATTGAAGCTTTCTTT. The encoded protein is CASSEQIEAFF. The full variable domain, completed using reference TRBV2 and TRBJ1-1, is EPEVTQTPSHQVTQMGQEVILRCVPISNHLYFYWYRQILGQKVEFLVSFYNNEISEKSEIFDDQFSVERPDGSNFTLKIRSTKLEDSAMYFCASSEQIEAFFGQGTRLTVV.